A single sample gave rise to the 13 T cell receptor beta chains below, sequenced in a study of blood T cell repertoires in COVID-19. Generated by immunoSEQ multiplex PCR, the TCRdb table keeps only in-frame clones and is missing some. The sample holds around 140,000 clones, about nine tenths seen once. Sequencing was carried out using peripheral blood. The receptor source for this set is a man aged 45-65 years with active COVID-19.

The CDR3 region has the DNA TGTGCCATCAGTGACCCGACTAGCGGGGGGGCCGGTTGGTTCTTC. Amino acid sequence: CAISDPTSGGAGWFF. The gene calls are TRBV10-3 and TRBJ2-1; 14 nucleotides match TRBD2. The germline V gene has CDR1 ENHRY and CDR2 SYGVKD. J lost 15 bases, V lost 3 bases, and 10 bases had no gene match. This CDR3 has 15 residues.

This clone has only a few counts. The rearrangement links TRBV21-1 to TRBJ2-1; no DNA check was done on the table's D call, TRBD2. TRBV21-1 is flagged as a pseudogene. CDR3 length: 16 amino acids. Here the CDR3 reads CASSKMSGVSYNEQFF. CDR3 bases: TGTGCCAGCAGCAAAATGAGCGGGGTGTCCTACAATGAGCAGTTCTTC.

This sequence joins TRBV19 and TRBJ2-3; the match to TRBD2 covers 7 bases. The CDR3 length is 15 residues. Germline-derived CDR1 and CDR2 are LNHDA and SQIVND (reference sequence). The ends lost 4 bases at V and 4 bases at J; junction bases unmatched: 8. CDR3: CASSSRLARADTQYF. CDR3 coding DNA: TGTGCCAGTAGTAGCAGACTAGCTAGGGCAGATACGCAGTATTTT. The full variable domain, with the rest looked up from reference TRBV19 and TRBJ2-3, is DGGITQSPKYLFRKEGQNVTLSCEQNLNHDAMYWYRQDPGQGLRLIYYSQIVNDFQKGDIAEGYSVSREKKESFPLTVTSAQKNPTAFYLCASSSRLARADTQYFGPGTRLTVL.

The V call is TRBV3-1 (or the pseudogene TRBV3-2), the J call TRBJ1-5, with D unresolved. The V gene's germline CDR1 is LGHDT and CDR2 YNNKEL (reference sequence). The V end was cut by 2 bases, the J end by 6 bases, with 5 bases between. CDR3 length: 12 residues. DNA for the CDR3: TGTGCCAGCAGCCAATCTACTCAGCCCCAGCATTTT. Its translation: CASSQSTQPQHF.

The rearrangement links TRBV5-4 to TRBJ2-2; the match to TRBD2 covers 10 bases. Germline CDR1 reads SGHNT; CDR2 reads YYREEE (reference sequence). Germline trimming cut 0 bases from V and 16 bases from J; bases unmatched to any gene: 9. The CDR3 consists of 14 residues. The DNA of the CDR3 is TGTGCCAGCAGCTTGGAGAATGGACTAGCGGAAACGTTTTTT. Translating gives CASSLENGLAETFF.

J is TRBJ1-2 and V is TRBV5-1; 7 nucleotides line up with TRBD1. CDR3 length: 13 amino acids. Germline loops: CDR1 SGHRS, CDR2 YFSETQ. Trimming at V came to 4 bases and at J to 8 bases, leaving 8 bases not matched to a gene. This CDR3 reads CASSGRQGLGYTF. The DNA for the CDR3 is TGCGCCAGCAGCGGTAGACAGGGATTGGGCTACACCTTC.

The chain carries TRBV19 and TRBJ2-1; 13 bases are shared with TRBD2. V gave up 4 bases and J gave up 6 bases; unmatched junction bases: 3. CDR3 length equals 15 residues. The germline CDR1 and CDR2 sequences are LNHDA and SQIVND (reference sequence). CDR3 loop: CASSTGLAGVNEQFF. For the CDR3, the DNA is TGTGCCAGTAGTACCGGACTAGCGGGGGTCAATGAGCAGTTCTTC.

This rearrangement joins TRBV7-2 to TRBJ2-1; unclear D gene. V lost 5 bases to trimming and J lost 9 bases, with 14 bases between them. Germline CDR1 reads SGHTA; CDR2 reads FQGNSA. The CDR3 totals 13 residues. CDR3 loop: CASSLGWAGEQFF. The DNA for the CDR3 is TGTGCCAGCAGCCTTGGTTGGGCAGGTGAGCAGTTCTTC.

V gene TRBV6-5 combines with J gene TRBJ1-1; perhaps TRBD1 as D (5 bases). Trimming pared 0 bases from V and 7 bases from J, leaving 9 bases between. CDR1 is MNHEY, CDR2 SVGAGI, per germline. The CDR3 is 13 residues long. The CDR3 DNA reads TGTGCCAGCAGTTACTCGGCCGGGGGTGAAGCTTTCTTT. Residues: CASSYSAGGEAFF.

The rearrangement links TRBV25-1 to TRBJ2-5; a weak D match, TRBD1 (6 bases). The V gene's germline CDR1 is MGHDK and CDR2 SYGVNS. V lost 4 bases to trimming and J lost 2 bases, with 14 bases between them. There are 15 residues in the CDR3. Written as DNA, the CDR3 is TGTGCCAGCAGTGCCCCCCAGGGGTCGCAAGAGACCCAGTACTTC. Translation gives CASSAPQGSQETQYF.

The chain uses TRBV6-4 and TRBJ2-1, with 8 bases that match TRBD1. V lost 11 bases to trimming and J lost 5 bases; unmatched junction nucleotides: 8. Germline V gene lookup returns CDR1 MRHNA and CDR2 SNTAGT. CDR3 length equals 13 residues. In nucleotides, the CDR3 is TGTGCCGAGCCGGGACAGGTGAACAATGAGCAGTTCTTC. This encodes CAEPGQVNNEQFF.

The gene calls are TRBV7-2 and TRBJ2-3; possible D gene TRBD2, 7 bases. Trimming took 5 bases from V and 10 from J, leaving 25 bases between them. Germline V gives CDR1 SGHTA, CDR2 FQGNSA. The CDR3 length is 16 residues. In DNA, the CDR3 is TGTGCCAGCAGCAGATATAGGAGGGGGGGCCTTTATGCGCAGTATTTT. Its translation is CASSRYRRGGLYAQYF. Using reference TRBV7-2 and TRBJ2-3 for the parts outside the CDR3, the full variable domain is GAGVSQSPSNKVTEKGKDVELRCDPISGHTALYWYRQSLGQGLEFLIYFQGNSAPDKSGLPSDRFSAERTGGSVSTLTIQRTQQEDSAVYLCASSRYRRGGLYAQYFGPGTRLTVL.

This rearrangement joins TRBV7-9 to TRBJ1-6; TRBD1 aligns across 11 bases. The CDR3 is 14 residues long. The V and J ends lost 5 bases and 10 bases, in that order; junction bases with no gene match: 4. CDR1 is SEHNR, CDR2 FQNEAQ, per germline (reference sequence). The CDR3 protein is CASSPGTGGSPLHF. For the CDR3, the DNA is TGTGCCAGCAGCCCCGGGACAGGGGGGTCACCCCTCCACTTT.